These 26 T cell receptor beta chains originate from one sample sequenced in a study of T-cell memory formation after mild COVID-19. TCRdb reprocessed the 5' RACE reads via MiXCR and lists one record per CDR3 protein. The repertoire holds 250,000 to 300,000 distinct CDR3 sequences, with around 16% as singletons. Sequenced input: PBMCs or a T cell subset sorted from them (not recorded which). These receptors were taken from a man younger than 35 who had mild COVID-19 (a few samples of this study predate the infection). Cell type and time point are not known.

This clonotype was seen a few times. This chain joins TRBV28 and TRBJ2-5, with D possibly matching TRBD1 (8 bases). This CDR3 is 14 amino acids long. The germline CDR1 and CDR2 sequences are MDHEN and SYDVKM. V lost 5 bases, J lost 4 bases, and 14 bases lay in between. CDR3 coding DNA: TGTGCCAGCAGTGCGGACAGGGAGGGAGAGACCCAGTACTTC. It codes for CASSADREGETQYF.

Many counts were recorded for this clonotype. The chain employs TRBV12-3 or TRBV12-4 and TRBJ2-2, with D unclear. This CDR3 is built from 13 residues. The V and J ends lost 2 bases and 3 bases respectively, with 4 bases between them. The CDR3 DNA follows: TGTGCCAGCAGTTTATGGGACACCGGGGAGCTGTTTTTT. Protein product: CASSLWDTGELFF.

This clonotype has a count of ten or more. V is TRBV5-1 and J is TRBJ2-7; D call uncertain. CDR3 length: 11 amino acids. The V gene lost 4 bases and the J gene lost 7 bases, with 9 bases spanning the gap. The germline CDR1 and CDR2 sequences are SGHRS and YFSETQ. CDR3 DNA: TGCGCCAGCAGCCTGAGCGATGAGCAGTACTTC. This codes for CASSLSDEQYF.

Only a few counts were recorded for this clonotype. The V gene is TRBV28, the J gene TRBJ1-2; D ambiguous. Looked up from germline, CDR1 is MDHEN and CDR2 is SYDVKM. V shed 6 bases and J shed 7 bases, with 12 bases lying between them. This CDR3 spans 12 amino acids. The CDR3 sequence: CASSPLLGGYTF. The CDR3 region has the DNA TGTGCCAGCAGCCCTCTTTTGGGTGGCTACACCTTC.

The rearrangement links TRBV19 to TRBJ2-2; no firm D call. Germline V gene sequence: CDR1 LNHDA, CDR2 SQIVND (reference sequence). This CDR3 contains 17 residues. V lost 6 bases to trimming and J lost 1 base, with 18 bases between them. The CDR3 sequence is CASRGTVPLGNTGELFF. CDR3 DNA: TGTGCCAGTAGAGGAACAGTTCCTTTGGGGAACACCGGGGAGCTGTTTTTT.

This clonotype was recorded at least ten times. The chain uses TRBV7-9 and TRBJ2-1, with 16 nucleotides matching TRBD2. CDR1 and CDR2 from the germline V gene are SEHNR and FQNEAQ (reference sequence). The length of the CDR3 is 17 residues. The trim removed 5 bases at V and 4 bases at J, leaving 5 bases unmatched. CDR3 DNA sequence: TGTGCCAGCAGCCTCGGGACTAGCGGGGGGGCTTACAATGAGCAGTTCTTC. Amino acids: CASSLGTSGGAYNEQFF.

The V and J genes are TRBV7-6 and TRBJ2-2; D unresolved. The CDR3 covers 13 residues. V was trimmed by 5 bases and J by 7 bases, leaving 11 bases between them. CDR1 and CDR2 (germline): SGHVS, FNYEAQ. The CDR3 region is CASSPEMGGELFF. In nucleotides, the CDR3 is TGTGCCAGCAGCCCTGAGATGGGCGGGGAGCTGTTTTTT.

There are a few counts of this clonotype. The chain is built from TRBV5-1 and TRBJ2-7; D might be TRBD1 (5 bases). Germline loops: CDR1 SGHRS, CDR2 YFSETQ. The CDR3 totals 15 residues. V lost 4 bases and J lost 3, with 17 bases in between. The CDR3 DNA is TGCGCCAGCAGCCCAAGAGACAGTTACAACTACGAGCAGTACTTC. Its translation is CASSPRDSYNYEQYF.

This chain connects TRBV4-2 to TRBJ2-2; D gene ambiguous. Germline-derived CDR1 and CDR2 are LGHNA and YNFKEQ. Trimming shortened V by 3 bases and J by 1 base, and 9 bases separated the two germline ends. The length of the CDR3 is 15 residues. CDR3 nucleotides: TGTGCCAGCAGCCACACGGTCAAGAACACCGGGGAGCTGTTTTTT. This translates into CASSHTVKNTGELFF.

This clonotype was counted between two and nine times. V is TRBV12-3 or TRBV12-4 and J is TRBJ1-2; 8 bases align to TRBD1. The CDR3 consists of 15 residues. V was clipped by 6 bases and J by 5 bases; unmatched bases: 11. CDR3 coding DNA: TGTGCCAGCAGCCGCCGACGACAGGGGAAATATGGCTACACCTTC. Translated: CASSRRRQGKYGYTF.

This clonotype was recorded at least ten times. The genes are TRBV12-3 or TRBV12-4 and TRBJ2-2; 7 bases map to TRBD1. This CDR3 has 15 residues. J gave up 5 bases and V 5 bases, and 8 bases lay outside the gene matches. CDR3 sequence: CASSPETGRTGELFF. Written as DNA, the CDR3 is TGTGCCAGCAGTCCTGAGACAGGGCGGACCGGGGAGCTGTTTTTT.

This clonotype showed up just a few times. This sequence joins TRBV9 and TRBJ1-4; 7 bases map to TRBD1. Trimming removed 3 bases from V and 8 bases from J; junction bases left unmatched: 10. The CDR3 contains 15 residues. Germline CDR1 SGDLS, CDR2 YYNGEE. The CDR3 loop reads CASSADEGAWEKLFF. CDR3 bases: TGTGCCAGCAGCGCCGACGAGGGGGCTTGGGAAAAACTGTTTTTT.

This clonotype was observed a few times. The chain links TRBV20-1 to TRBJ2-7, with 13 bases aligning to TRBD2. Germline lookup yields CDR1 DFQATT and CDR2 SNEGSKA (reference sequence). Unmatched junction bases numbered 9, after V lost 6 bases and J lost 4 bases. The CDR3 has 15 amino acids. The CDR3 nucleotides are TGCAGTGCGGGGACTAGCGGGGCCTTGTTGTACGAGCAGTACGTC. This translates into CSAGTSGALLYEQYV.

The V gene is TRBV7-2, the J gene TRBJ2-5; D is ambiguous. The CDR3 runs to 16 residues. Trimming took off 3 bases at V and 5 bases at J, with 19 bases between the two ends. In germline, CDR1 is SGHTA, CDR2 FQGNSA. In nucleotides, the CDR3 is TGTGCCAGCAGCTTGTCGTTGGGCCTCTCGGGTGAGACCCAGTACTTC. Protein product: CASSLSLGLSGETQYF. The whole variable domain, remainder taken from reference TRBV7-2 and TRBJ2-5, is GAGVSQSPSNKVTEKGKDVELRCDPISGHTALYWYRQSLGQGLEFLIYFQGNSAPDKSGLPSDRFSAERTGGSVSTLTIQRTQQEDSAVYLCASSLSLGLSGETQYFGPGTRLLVL.

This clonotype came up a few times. CDR3 region: CASSYGQGADTGELFF. Written as DNA, the CDR3 is TGTGCCAGCAGCTATGGACAGGGGGCGGACACCGGGGAGCTGTTTTTT. The chain links TRBV6-5 to TRBJ2-2; 11 positions match TRBD1. The CDR3 totals 16 residues. Germline V gives CDR1 MNHEY, CDR2 SVGAGI. V gave up 6 bases and J gave up 3 bases; unmatched junction bases: 6.

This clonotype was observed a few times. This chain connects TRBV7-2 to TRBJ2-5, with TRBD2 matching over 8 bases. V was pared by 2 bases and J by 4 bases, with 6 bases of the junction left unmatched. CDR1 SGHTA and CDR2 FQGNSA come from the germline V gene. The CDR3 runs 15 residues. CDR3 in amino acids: CASSLLGGGLETQYF. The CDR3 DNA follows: TGTGCCAGCAGCTTACTGGGCGGGGGGTTAGAGACCCAGTACTTC.

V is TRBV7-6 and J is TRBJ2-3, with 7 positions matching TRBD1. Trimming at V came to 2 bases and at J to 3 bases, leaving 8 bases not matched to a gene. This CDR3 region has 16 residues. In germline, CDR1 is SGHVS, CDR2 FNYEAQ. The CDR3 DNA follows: TGTGCCAGCAGCTTAAGGGGGCTTGGGGGTACAGATACGCAGTATTTT. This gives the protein CASSLRGLGGTDTQYF.

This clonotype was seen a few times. The CDR3, as DNA: TGTGCCAGCAGCTTAAACGTTCATCAGCCCCAGCATTTT. This sequence encodes CASSLNVHQPQHF. The rearrangement joins TRBV11-2 to TRBJ1-5; D call uncertain. Trimming shortened V by 2 bases and J by 5 bases, and 7 bases separated the two germline ends. Germline V gives CDR1 SGHAT, CDR2 FQNNGV. The length of the CDR3 is 13 residues. The whole variable domain, filled in from reference TRBV11-2 and TRBJ1-5, reads EAGVAQSPRYKIIEKRQSVAFWCNPISGHATLYWYQQILGQGPKLLIQFQNNGVVDDSQLPKDRFSAERLKGVDSTLKIQPAKLEDSAVYLCASSLNVHQPQHFGDGTRLSIL.

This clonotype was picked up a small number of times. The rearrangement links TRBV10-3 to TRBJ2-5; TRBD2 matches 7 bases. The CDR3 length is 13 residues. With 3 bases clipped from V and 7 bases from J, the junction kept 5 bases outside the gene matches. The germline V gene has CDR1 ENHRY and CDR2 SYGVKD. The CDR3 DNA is TGTGCCATCAGTGACCCAGGGAGGGGGACCCAGTACTTC. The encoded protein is CAISDPGRGTQYF.

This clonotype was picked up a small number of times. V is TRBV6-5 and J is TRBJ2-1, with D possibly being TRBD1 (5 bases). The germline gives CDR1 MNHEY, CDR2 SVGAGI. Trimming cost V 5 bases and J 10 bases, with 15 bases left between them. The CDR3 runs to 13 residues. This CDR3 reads CASSATRVGEQFF. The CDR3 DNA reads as TGTGCCAGCAGTGCTACCAGGGTAGGGGAGCAGTTCTTC.

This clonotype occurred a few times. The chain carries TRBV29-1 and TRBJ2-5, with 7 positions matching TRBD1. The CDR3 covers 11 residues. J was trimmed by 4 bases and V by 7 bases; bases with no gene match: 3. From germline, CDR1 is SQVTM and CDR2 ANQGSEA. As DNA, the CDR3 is TGCAGCGGTTACAGGGGAGAGACCCAGTACTTC. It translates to CSGYRGETQYF.

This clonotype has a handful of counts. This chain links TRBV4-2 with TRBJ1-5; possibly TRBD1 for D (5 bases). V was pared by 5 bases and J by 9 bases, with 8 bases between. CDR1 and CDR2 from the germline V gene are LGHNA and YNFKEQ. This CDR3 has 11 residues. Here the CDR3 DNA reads TGTGCCAGCAGCAGCGGGGGGCCCCAGCATTTT. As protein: CASSSGGPQHF.

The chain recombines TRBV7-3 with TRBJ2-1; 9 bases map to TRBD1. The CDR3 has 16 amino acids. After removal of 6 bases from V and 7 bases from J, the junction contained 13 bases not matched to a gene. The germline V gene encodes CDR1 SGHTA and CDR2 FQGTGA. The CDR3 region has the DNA TGTGCCAGCAGGAGAGTACCGGGACAGGGAAGGAATGAGCAGTTCTTC. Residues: CASRRVPGQGRNEQFF.

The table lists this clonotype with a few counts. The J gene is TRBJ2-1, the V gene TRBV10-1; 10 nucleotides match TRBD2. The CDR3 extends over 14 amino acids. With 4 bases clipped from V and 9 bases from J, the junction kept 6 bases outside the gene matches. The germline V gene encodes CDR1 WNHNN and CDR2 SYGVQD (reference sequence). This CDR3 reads CASSASGGVGEQFF. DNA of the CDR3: TGCGCCAGCAGTGCTAGCGGGGGAGTCGGTGAGCAGTTCTTC.

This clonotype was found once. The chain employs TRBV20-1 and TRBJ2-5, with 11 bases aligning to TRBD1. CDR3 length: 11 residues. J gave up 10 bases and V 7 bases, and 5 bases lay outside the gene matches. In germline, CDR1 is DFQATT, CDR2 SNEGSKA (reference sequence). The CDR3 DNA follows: TGCAGTGTCGGACAGGGGGCAAGCCAGTACTTC. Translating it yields CSVGQGASQYF.

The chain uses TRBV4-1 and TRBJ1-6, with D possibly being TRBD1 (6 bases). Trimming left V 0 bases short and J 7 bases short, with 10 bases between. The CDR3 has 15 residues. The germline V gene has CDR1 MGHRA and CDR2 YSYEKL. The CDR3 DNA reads TGCGCCAGCAGCCAAGAGGGAGGGGGGAATTCACCCCTCCACTTT. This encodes CASSQEGGGNSPLHF.